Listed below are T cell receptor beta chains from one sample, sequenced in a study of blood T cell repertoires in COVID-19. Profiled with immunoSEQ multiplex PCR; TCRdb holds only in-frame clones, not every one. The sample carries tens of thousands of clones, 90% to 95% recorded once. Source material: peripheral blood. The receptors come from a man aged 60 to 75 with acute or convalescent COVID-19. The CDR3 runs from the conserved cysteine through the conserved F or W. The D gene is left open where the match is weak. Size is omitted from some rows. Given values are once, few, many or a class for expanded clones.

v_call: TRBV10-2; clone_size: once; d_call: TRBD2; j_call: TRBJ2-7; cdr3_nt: TGCGCCAGCAGTGAGAGACTAGCGGGACTCTACGAGCAGTACTTC; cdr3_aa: CASSERLAGLYEQYF
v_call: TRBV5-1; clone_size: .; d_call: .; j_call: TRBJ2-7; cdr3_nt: TGCGCCAGCAGCTTCAGCTCCTACGAGCAGTACTTC; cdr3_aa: CASSFSSYEQYF
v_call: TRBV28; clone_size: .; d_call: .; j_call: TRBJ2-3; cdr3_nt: TGTGCCAGCATCTCCGCGGGCCCTAGCACAGATACGCAGTATTTT; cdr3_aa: CASISAGPSTDTQYF
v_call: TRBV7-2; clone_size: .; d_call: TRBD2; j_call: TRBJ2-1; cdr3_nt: TGTGCCAGCAGCCCCCATAGCGGGAGGGCCAATGAGCAGTTCTTC; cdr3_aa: CASSPHSGRANEQFF
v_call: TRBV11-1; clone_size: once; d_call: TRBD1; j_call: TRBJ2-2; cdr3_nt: TGTGCCAGCAGCTTAGCGTTGGGACAGGGATGGGACACCGGGGAGCTGTTTTTT; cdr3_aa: CASSLALGQGWDTGELFF
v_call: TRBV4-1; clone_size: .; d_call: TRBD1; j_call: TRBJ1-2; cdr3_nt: TGCGCCAGCAGCCAACCCTCGAGGGGGCGGAGAGATGGCTACACCTTC; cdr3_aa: CASSQPSRGRRDGYTF
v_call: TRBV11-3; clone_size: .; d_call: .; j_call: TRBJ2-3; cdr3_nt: TGTGCCAGCAGCTTAGAGGGGCAGGGGCTAGATACGCAGTATTTT; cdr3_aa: CASSLEGQGLDTQYF
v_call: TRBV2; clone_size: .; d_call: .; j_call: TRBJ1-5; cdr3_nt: TGTGCCAGCAGCGAGGAGTTCCTAGCCTCTAATCAGCCCCAGCATTTT; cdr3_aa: CASSEEFLASNQPQHF
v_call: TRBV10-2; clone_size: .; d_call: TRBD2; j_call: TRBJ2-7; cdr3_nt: TGCGCCAGCAGCCTCGGGGGGGGCGATTCCTACGAGCAGTACTTC; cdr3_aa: CASSLGGGDSYEQYF
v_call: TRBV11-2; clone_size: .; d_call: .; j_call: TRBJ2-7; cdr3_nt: TGTGCCAGCAGCCCCCCTCGCGGGGGCGAACCCTACGAGCAGTACTTC; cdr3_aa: CASSPPRGGEPYEQYF
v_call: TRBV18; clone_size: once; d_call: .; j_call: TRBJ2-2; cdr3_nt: TGTGCCAGCTCGCAAAACATCAGGACAGCGAACACCGGGGAGCTGTTTTTT; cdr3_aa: CASSQNIRTANTGELFF
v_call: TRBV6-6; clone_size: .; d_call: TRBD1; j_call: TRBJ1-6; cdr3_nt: TGTGCCAGCAGCACAGGGGATTCACCCCTCCACTTT; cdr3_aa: CASSTGDSPLHF
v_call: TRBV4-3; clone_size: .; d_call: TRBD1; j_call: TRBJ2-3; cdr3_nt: TGCGCCAGCAGCCCTTATACGACAGGGGCAGGGACTCGGAGGGGCACAGATACGCAGTATTTT; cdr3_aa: CASSPYTTGAGTRRGTDTQYF
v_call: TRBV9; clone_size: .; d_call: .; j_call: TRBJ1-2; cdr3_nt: TGTGCCAGCAGCGTAGCTTCCGCAGCTAACTATGGCTACACCTTC; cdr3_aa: CASSVASAANYGYTF
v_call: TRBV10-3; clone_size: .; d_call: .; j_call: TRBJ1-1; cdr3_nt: TGTGCCATCAGCCCGGCAGGGAGGTTGACTGAAGCTTTCTTT; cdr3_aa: CAISPAGRLTEAFF
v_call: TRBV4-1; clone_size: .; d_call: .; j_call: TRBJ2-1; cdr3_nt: TGCGCCAGCAGCCAAGAGGAGGGTAGGGCGGGATATGAGCAGTTCTTC; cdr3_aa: CASSQEEGRAGYEQFF
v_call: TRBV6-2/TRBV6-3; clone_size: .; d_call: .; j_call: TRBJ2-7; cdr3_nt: TGTGCCAGCAGTTTAATTGTCGGGGCCTACGAGCAGTACTTC; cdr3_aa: CASSLIVGAYEQYF
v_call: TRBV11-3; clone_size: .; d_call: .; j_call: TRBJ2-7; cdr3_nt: TGTGCCAGCAGCGAGAATGACAAGGAGCAGTACTTC; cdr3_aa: CASSENDKEQYF
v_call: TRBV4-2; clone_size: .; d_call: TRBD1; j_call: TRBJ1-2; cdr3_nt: TGTGCCAGCAGCCAAGCGGGACAGGGAATCAACTATGGCTACACCTTC; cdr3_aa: CASSQAGQGINYGYTF
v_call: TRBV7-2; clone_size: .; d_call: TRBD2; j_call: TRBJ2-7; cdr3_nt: TGTGCCAGCAGCTTAGGGAGCGGGAGTCCGATGGAGCAGTACTTC; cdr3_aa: CASSLGSGSPMEQYF
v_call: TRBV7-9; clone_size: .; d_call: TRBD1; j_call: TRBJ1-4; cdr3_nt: TGTGCCAGCAGCTTAGCGCCACAGGGGTTAAAACTGTTTTTT; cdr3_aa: CASSLAPQGLKLFF
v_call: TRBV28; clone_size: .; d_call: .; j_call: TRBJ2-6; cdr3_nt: TGTGCCAGCAGCCCGGTCTCGTTGGCCAACGTCCTGACTTTC; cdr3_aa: CASSPVSLANVLTF
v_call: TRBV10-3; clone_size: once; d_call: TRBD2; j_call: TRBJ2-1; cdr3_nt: TGTGCCATCAGGAGCGGGGTGGGCAACAATGAGCAGTTCTTC; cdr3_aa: CAIRSGVGNNEQFF
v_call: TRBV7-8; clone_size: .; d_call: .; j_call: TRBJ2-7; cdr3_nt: TGTGCCAGCAGCTTATTTGCAGGGAACGGCGAGCAGTACTTC; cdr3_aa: CASSLFAGNGEQYF
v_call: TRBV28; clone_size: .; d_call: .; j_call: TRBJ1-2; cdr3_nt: TGTGCCAGCAGTCCCCAGGGGAAGGGACCCTATGGCTACACCTTC; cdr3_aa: CASSPQGKGPYGYTF
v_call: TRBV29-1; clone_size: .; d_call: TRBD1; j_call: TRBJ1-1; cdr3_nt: TGCAGCGTTGCAGGGGACAGGGGGACGAACACTGAAGCTTTCTTT; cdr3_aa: CSVAGDRGTNTEAFF
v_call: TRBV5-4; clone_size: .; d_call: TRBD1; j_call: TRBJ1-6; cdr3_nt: TGTGCCAGCAGCCCCTCGGACAGGGGGCGGAATTCACCCCTCCACTTT; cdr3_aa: CASSPSDRGRNSPLHF
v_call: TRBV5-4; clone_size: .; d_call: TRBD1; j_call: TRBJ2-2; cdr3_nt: TGTGCCAGCAGCCTACCGACAGGGGGCACCGGGGAGCTGTTTTTT; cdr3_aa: CASSLPTGGTGELFF
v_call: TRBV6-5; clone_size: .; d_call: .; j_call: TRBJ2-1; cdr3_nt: TGTGCCAGCAGTTACTCGACTGGCAATGAGCAGTTCTTC; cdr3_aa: CASSYSTGNEQFF
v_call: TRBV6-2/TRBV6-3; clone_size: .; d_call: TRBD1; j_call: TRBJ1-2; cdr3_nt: TGTGCCAGCAGTTCGTACGGGACAGACAGCTATGGCTACACCTTC; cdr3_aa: CASSSYGTDSYGYTF
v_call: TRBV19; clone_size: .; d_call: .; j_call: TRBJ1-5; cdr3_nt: TGTGCAGCAAAGGGGGAGACAGATAATCAGCCCCAGCATTTT; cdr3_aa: CAAKGETDNQPQHF
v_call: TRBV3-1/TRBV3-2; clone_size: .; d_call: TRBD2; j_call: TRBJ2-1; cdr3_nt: TGTGCCAGCAGCCAAGATAAATATGGGCGGGAGGACCTCTCCTACAATGAGCAGTTCTTC; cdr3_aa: CASSQDKYGREDLSYNEQFF
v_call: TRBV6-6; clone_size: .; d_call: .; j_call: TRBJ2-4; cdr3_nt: TGTGCCAGCGCCCAGTACCCCAGGAAAGGCAAAAACATTCAGTACTTC; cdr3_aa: CASAQYPRKGKNIQYF
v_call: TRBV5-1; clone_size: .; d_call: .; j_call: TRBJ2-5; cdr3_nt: TGCGCCAGCAGCTTGAGGGGAGGACAAGAGACCCAGTACTTC; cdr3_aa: CASSLRGGQETQYF
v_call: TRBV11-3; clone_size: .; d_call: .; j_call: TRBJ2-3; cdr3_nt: TGTGCCAGCACCTCCCGGCAATTCAGGGGTACTGGCACAGATACGCAGTATTTT; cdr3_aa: CASTSRQFRGTGTDTQYF
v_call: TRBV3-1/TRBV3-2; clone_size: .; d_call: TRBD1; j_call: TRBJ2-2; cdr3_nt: TGTGCCAGCAGCCAAGCCCCGGGACAGGGGAATCCCGGGGAGCTGTTTTTT; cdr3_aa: CASSQAPGQGNPGELFF
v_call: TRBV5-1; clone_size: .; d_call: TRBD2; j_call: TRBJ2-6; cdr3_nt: TGCGCCAGCAGCCTTATTAGCGGGAGTGGGGCCAACGTCCTGACTTTC; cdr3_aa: CASSLISGSGANVLTF
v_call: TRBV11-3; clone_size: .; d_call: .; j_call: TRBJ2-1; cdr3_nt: TGTGCCAGCAGGCCGGGACAACTTAACCCCCACAATGAGCAGTTCTTC; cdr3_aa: CASRPGQLNPHNEQFF
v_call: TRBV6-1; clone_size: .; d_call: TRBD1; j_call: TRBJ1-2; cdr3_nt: TGTGCCAGCAGTGAAGTCAACAGGGGACCATATGGCTACACCTTC; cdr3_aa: CASSEVNRGPYGYTF
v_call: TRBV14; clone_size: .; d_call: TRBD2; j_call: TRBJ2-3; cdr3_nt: TGTGCCAGCAGCCTTACTAGCGGTCCTAGCACAGATACGCAGTATTTT; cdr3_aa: CASSLTSGPSTDTQYF
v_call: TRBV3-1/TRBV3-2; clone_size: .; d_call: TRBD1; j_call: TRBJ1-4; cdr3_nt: TGTGCCAGCAGCCAGGCTTCCGGGACAGGGACCGGGAAACTGTTTTTT; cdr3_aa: CASSQASGTGTGKLFF
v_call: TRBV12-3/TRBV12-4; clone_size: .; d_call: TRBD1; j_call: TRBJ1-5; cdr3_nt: TGTGCCAGCAGTTTGAGGGGGCTGGAGCCCCAGCATTTT; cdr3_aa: CASSLRGLEPQHF
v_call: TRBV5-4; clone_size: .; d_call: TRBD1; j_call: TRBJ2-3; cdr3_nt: TGTGCCAGCAGCCCGGGACAGGGGAGGAGCGGGGATACGCAGTATTTT; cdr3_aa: CASSPGQGRSGDTQYF
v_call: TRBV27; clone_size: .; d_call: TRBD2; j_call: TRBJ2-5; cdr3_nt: TGTGCCGTTGGGGTAGCGGGAGTCGTGGAGACCCAGTACTTC; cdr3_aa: CAVGVAGVVETQYF
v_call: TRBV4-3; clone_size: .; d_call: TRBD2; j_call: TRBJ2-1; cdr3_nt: TGCGCCAGCAGCCACGGACTAGCGGGAGAGGGTGAGCAGTTCTTC; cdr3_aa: CASSHGLAGEGEQFF
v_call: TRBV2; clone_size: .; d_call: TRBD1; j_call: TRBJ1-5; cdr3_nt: TGTGCCAGCAGTCCCAGACAGGGTTATAGCAATCAGCCCCAGCATTTT; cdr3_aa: CASSPRQGYSNQPQHF
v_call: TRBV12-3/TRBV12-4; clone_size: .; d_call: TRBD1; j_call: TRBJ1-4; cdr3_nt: TGTGCCAGCACCCAAAGGACAGGGGAAAAACTGTTTTTT; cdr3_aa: CASTQRTGEKLFF
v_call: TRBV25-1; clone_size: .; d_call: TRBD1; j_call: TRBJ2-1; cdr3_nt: TGTGCCAGCAGTGAATGGGCAGGGGGCGAAATGGTCAATGAGCAGTTCTTC; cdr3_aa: CASSEWAGGEMVNEQFF
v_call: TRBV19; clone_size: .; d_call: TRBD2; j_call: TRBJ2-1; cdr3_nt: TGTGCCAGTAGTAGGATAGATGAGGCGGGAGAGGGCAATGAGCAGTTCTTC; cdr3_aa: CASSRIDEAGEGNEQFF
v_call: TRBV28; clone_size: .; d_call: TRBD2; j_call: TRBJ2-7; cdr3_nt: TGTGCCAGCAGTACTAGCGGGGTCTCCTACGAGCAGTACTTC; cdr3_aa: CASSTSGVSYEQYF